These T cell receptor beta chains were read from a single sample in a study of blood T cell repertoires in COVID-19. The table came from immunoSEQ multiplex PCR; TCRdb's copy has only in-frame clones and leaves some out. Of 70,000 to 90,000 clones in the sample, approximately 90% were seen once. The sequenced sample consisted of PBMCs or T cells enriched from blood (not recorded which). All receptors derive from a woman aged 50 to 65 with acute COVID-19. CDR3s include the opening cysteine and the closing phenylalanine or tryptophan. Fields, in order: V gene, D gene, clone size, J gene, CDR3 protein, CDR3 DNA. D genes are given only for firm matches. Clone size is not always given. Where it is, it says once, few, many or a class for expanded clones.

TRBV3-1/TRBV3-2	TRBD2	few	TRBJ2-7	CASSQDKGWRESGEQYF	TGTGCCAGCAGCCAAGATAAGGGTTGGCGGGAGTCAGGCGAGCAGTACTTC
TRBV29-1	NA	few	TRBJ1-4	CSVVGGADEKLFF	TGCAGCGTTGTGGGGGGGGCAGATGAAAAACTGTTTTTT
TRBV3-1/TRBV3-2	TRBD2	NA	TRBJ2-2	CASSQVMAGGNGELFF	TGTGCCAGCAGCCAAGTAATGGCGGGGGGGAACGGGGAGCTGTTTTTT
TRBV4-1	NA	NA	TRBJ2-2	CASSQDVAANTGELFF	TGCGCCAGCAGCCAAGATGTAGCGGCCAACACCGGGGAGCTGTTTTTT
TRBV7-3	NA	NA	TRBJ1-4	CASREPETNEKLFF	TGTGCCAGCAGGGAGCCGGAAACTAATGAAAAACTGTTTTTT
TRBV2	TRBD2	NA	TRBJ2-1	CASISGRSYNEQFF	TGTGCCAGCATTAGCGGGCGCTCCTACAATGAGCAGTTCTTC
TRBV11-2	NA	NA	TRBJ1-1	CASSLGQGNTEAFF	TGTGCCAGCAGCCTTGGCCAGGGGAACACTGAAGCTTTCTTT
TRBV11-2	TRBD1	few	TRBJ1-6	CASSLGQGIYF	TGTGCCAGCAGTTTAGGACAGGGTATCTACTTT
TRBV5-5	NA	NA	TRBJ2-7	CASSLSDIPTGQYF	TGTGCCAGCAGCTTGTCAGATATACCTACGGGGCAGTACTTC
TRBV15	NA	NA	TRBJ2-1	CATSRGTLLGVANEQFF	TGTGCCACCAGCAGAGGCACCCTATTGGGAGTAGCCAATGAGCAGTTCTTC
TRBV24-1	TRBD2	NA	TRBJ2-1	CATSGGAGVNNEQFF	TGTGCCACCAGTGGAGGTGCGGGAGTGAATAATGAGCAGTTCTTC